The rows below give T cell receptor beta chains drawn from one sample of a study of blood T cell repertoires in COVID-19. This table comes from immunoSEQ multiplex PCR, and its TCRdb copy is limited to in-frame clones, with some not included. The repertoire holds approximately 250,000 clones, 84% seen once, with about 1.6% in the top ten. The sequenced sample consisted of peripheral blood. Receptors were obtained from a woman between 40 and 50 years old who had recovered from COVID-19. The CDR3 runs from the conserved cysteine through the conserved F or W. The D gene is left open where the match is weak. For some rows the clone size is stated as once, few or many, or as a class when expanded; others skip it.

abundance: few
v_gene: TRBV5-4
d_gene: -
j_gene: TRBJ1-2
CDR3nt: TGTGCCAGCAGCCAAAACAGGGCGGGTGGCTACACCTTC
CDR3aa: CASSQNRAGGYTF

abundance: -
v_gene: TRBV6-6
d_gene: -
j_gene: TRBJ1-2
CDR3nt: TGTGCCAGCTCTAAAGGGGATGGCTACACCTTC
CDR3aa: CASSKGDGYTF

abundance: -
v_gene: TRBV28
d_gene: -
j_gene: TRBJ1-5
CDR3nt: TGTGCCAGCAGTTTGGTAGGGGGTTACAATCAGCCCCAGCATTTT
CDR3aa: CASSLVGGYNQPQHF

abundance: -
v_gene: TRBV18
d_gene: TRBD1
j_gene: TRBJ2-1
CDR3nt: TGTGCCAGCTCACCCCGGGACAGGACCCTCGATGAGCAGTTCTTC
CDR3aa: CASSPRDRTLDEQFF

abundance: once
v_gene: TRBV28
d_gene: -
j_gene: TRBJ2-2
CDR3nt: TGTGCCAGCAGATATACCGGGGAGCTGTTTTTT
CDR3aa: CASRYTGELFF

abundance: few
v_gene: TRBV6-5
d_gene: -
j_gene: TRBJ1-2
CDR3nt: TGTGCCAGCAGACGACAGACCGCTAACTATGGCTACACCTTC
CDR3aa: CASRRQTANYGYTF

abundance: -
v_gene: TRBV5-8
d_gene: TRBD2
j_gene: TRBJ2-3
CDR3nt: TGTGCCAGCAGCGTGGCGGGGGGTATGTGGACAGATACGCAGTATTTT
CDR3aa: CASSVAGGMWTDTQYF

abundance: -
v_gene: TRBV10-2
d_gene: -
j_gene: TRBJ2-7
CDR3nt: TGCGCCAGCAGTGGGGGGCTTCTAAGCTCCTACGAGCAGTACTTC
CDR3aa: CASSGGLLSSYEQYF

abundance: -
v_gene: TRBV6-5
d_gene: TRBD2
j_gene: TRBJ2-1
CDR3nt: TGTGCCAGCAACCACCCGGGGGGCTCCTACAATGAGCAGTTCTTC
CDR3aa: CASNHPGGSYNEQFF

abundance: -
v_gene: TRBV2
d_gene: TRBD1
j_gene: TRBJ2-1
CDR3nt: TGTGCCAGCAAGTACCAGGGACAGTCGGAGTATGAGCAGTTCTTC
CDR3aa: CASKYQGQSEYEQFF

abundance: -
v_gene: TRBV4-1
d_gene: -
j_gene: TRBJ2-1
CDR3nt: TGCGCCAGCAGCCAGGCAGGGGGGAGGCAGTTCTTC
CDR3aa: CASSQAGGRQFF

abundance: -
v_gene: TRBV5-1
d_gene: TRBD1
j_gene: TRBJ2-1
CDR3nt: TGCGCCAGCATCGAGATCCCGGGACAGGGGGTCAATGAGCAGTTCTTC
CDR3aa: CASIEIPGQGVNEQFF

abundance: -
v_gene: TRBV6-5
d_gene: TRBD1
j_gene: TRBJ2-2
CDR3nt: TGTGCCAGCAGTTCCCCGACAGGGGGCAACACCGGGGAGCTGTTTTTT
CDR3aa: CASSSPTGGNTGELFF

abundance: -
v_gene: TRBV9
d_gene: -
j_gene: TRBJ2-2
CDR3nt: TGTGCCAGCAGCCCCCGACTGGATTCGAACACCGGGGAGCTGTTTTTT
CDR3aa: CASSPRLDSNTGELFF

abundance: -
v_gene: TRBV7-9
d_gene: -
j_gene: TRBJ2-7
CDR3nt: TGTGCCAGCAGCCTATCCCAGGGTCCCGGCGAGCAGTACTTC
CDR3aa: CASSLSQGPGEQYF

abundance: -
v_gene: TRBV5-1
d_gene: TRBD1
j_gene: TRBJ2-2
CDR3nt: TGCGCCAGCAGCTTGGTTACAGGGGACACCGGGGAGCTGTTTTTT
CDR3aa: CASSLVTGDTGELFF

abundance: -
v_gene: TRBV3-1/TRBV3-2
d_gene: TRBD2
j_gene: TRBJ2-3
CDR3nt: TGTGCCAGCAGCATCCGGGAGCGGGGGGCCACAGATACGCAGTATTTT
CDR3aa: CASSIRERGATDTQYF

abundance: -
v_gene: TRBV9
d_gene: -
j_gene: TRBJ1-2
CDR3nt: TGTGCCAGCAGCGTAGACACAGGAAGCTATGGCTACACCTTC
CDR3aa: CASSVDTGSYGYTF

abundance: -
v_gene: TRBV5-1
d_gene: -
j_gene: TRBJ1-5
CDR3nt: TGCGCCAGCAGCTTAAGGGGGGGGGATCAGCCCCAGCATTTT
CDR3aa: CASSLRGGDQPQHF

abundance: -
v_gene: TRBV28
d_gene: TRBD2
j_gene: TRBJ2-5
CDR3nt: TGTGCCAGCAGTCTGACTAGCGGGGGAGGAGAGACCCAGTACTTC
CDR3aa: CASSLTSGGGETQYF

abundance: -
v_gene: TRBV28
d_gene: -
j_gene: TRBJ2-2
CDR3nt: TGTGCCAGCAGTTCAACCGGGACAAGTGACACCGGGGAGCTGTTTTTT
CDR3aa: CASSSTGTSDTGELFF

abundance: -
v_gene: TRBV2
d_gene: TRBD1
j_gene: TRBJ1-6
CDR3nt: TGTGCCAGCAGTGTGGGACAGGGGGCTAATTCACCCCTCCACTTT
CDR3aa: CASSVGQGANSPLHF

abundance: -
v_gene: TRBV29-1
d_gene: -
j_gene: TRBJ1-4
CDR3nt: TGCAGCGTTGAAGATGTCGCAGGGACTAATGAAAAACTGTTTTTT
CDR3aa: CSVEDVAGTNEKLFF

abundance: -
v_gene: TRBV3-1/TRBV3-2
d_gene: -
j_gene: TRBJ1-1
CDR3nt: TGTGCCAGCAGCTCGCGACGGGGCACTGAAGCTTTCTTT
CDR3aa: CASSSRRGTEAFF

abundance: -
v_gene: TRBV7-9
d_gene: -
j_gene: TRBJ1-2
CDR3nt: TGTGCCAGCAGCTCCCCTGCCGGACAGCAATTCTATGGCTACACCTTC
CDR3aa: CASSSPAGQQFYGYTF

abundance: -
v_gene: TRBV6-4
d_gene: -
j_gene: TRBJ2-3
CDR3nt: TGTGCCAGCAGTGACTCGGGGGCAGCCACAGATACGCAGTATTTT
CDR3aa: CASSDSGAATDTQYF

abundance: -
v_gene: TRBV15
d_gene: -
j_gene: TRBJ1-3
CDR3nt: TGTGCCACCAGCGGCGGACAGTCTGGAAACACCATATATTTT
CDR3aa: CATSGGQSGNTIYF

abundance: -
v_gene: TRBV4-1
d_gene: -
j_gene: TRBJ1-4
CDR3nt: TGCGCCAGCAGCCAAGAGACCGGACAGCCGATTTTAACTAATGAAAAACTGTTTTTT
CDR3aa: CASSQETGQPILTNEKLFF

abundance: -
v_gene: TRBV3-1/TRBV3-2
d_gene: -
j_gene: TRBJ2-5
CDR3nt: TGTGCCAGCAGCCGAAGGGGAGGGGGAGAGACCCAGTACTTC
CDR3aa: CASSRRGGGETQYF

abundance: -
v_gene: TRBV29-1
d_gene: -
j_gene: TRBJ1-1
CDR3nt: TGCAGCGTTGCCACAGGGCCGGACACTGAAGCTTTCTTT
CDR3aa: CSVATGPDTEAFF

abundance: -
v_gene: TRBV7-9
d_gene: -
j_gene: TRBJ1-4
CDR3nt: TGTGCCAGCAGCTTAGGGCAGAATCAGGCTAATGAAAAACTGTTTTTT
CDR3aa: CASSLGQNQANEKLFF

abundance: -
v_gene: TRBV11-1
d_gene: TRBD1
j_gene: TRBJ2-1
CDR3nt: TGTGCCAGCAGCCCTGGGACAGGGAGGAATGAGCAGTTCTTC
CDR3aa: CASSPGTGRNEQFF

abundance: -
v_gene: TRBV11-2
d_gene: -
j_gene: TRBJ1-6
CDR3nt: TGTGCCAGCAGCTTAGTGGGCGGGACGCCCGTTTCACCCCTCCACTTT
CDR3aa: CASSLVGGTPVSPLHF

abundance: -
v_gene: TRBV28
d_gene: -
j_gene: TRBJ2-7
CDR3nt: TGTGCCAGCAGTTTTATGCTAGAACCCCACGAGCAGTACTTC
CDR3aa: CASSFMLEPHEQYF

abundance: -
v_gene: TRBV6-1
d_gene: TRBD2
j_gene: TRBJ2-3
CDR3nt: TGTGCCAGCAGTGAAATGACTAGCTCAGATACGCAGTATTTT
CDR3aa: CASSEMTSSDTQYF

abundance: -
v_gene: TRBV25-1
d_gene: TRBD2
j_gene: TRBJ2-1
CDR3nt: TGTGCCACCCAGGGACTAGCGGGTTACAATGAGCAGTTCTTC
CDR3aa: CATQGLAGYNEQFF

abundance: -
v_gene: TRBV28
d_gene: TRBD1
j_gene: TRBJ1-4
CDR3nt: TGTGCCAGCAGTCCCCATACAGGGGGGGACAATGAAAAACTGTTTTTT
CDR3aa: CASSPHTGGDNEKLFF

abundance: once
v_gene: TRBV10-3
d_gene: TRBD1
j_gene: TRBJ2-7
CDR3nt: TGTGCCATACGTCCAAGGACAGGCTCCTACGAGCAGTACTTC
CDR3aa: CAIRPRTGSYEQYF

abundance: -
v_gene: TRBV28
d_gene: -
j_gene: TRBJ2-7
CDR3nt: TGTGCCACACAAGCGATGCTGAAGCAGTACTTC
CDR3aa: CATQAMLKQYF

abundance: -
v_gene: TRBV6-5
d_gene: -
j_gene: TRBJ1-5
CDR3nt: TGTGCCAGCAGCTGGGAGTCCCAAGAAAATCAGCCCCAGCATTTT
CDR3aa: CASSWESQENQPQHF

abundance: -
v_gene: TRBV24-1
d_gene: TRBD1
j_gene: TRBJ2-1
CDR3nt: TGTGCCACCAGTGATTTGGTGACAGGGGTGGATGAGCAGTTCTTC
CDR3aa: CATSDLVTGVDEQFF

abundance: -
v_gene: TRBV2
d_gene: -
j_gene: TRBJ1-6
CDR3nt: TGTGCCAGCAGTGACGGTGCTAATTCACCCCTCCACTTT
CDR3aa: CASSDGANSPLHF

abundance: -
v_gene: TRBV9
d_gene: -
j_gene: TRBJ1-6
CDR3nt: TGTGCCAGCAGCGTAAGGTCAGGGTATTCACCCCTCCACTTT
CDR3aa: CASSVRSGYSPLHF

abundance: -
v_gene: TRBV27
d_gene: TRBD1
j_gene: TRBJ2-7
CDR3nt: TGTGCCAGCAGTAAGACAGGGGCCACCTACGAGCAGTACTTC
CDR3aa: CASSKTGATYEQYF

abundance: -
v_gene: TRBV19
d_gene: TRBD2
j_gene: TRBJ2-1
CDR3nt: TGTGCCAGTAGTATACGGGGGGTCGGGGATGAGCAGTTCTTC
CDR3aa: CASSIRGVGDEQFF

abundance: -
v_gene: TRBV5-1
d_gene: TRBD1
j_gene: TRBJ1-6
CDR3nt: TGCGCCAGCAGCATGACAGGGATTAATTCACCCCTCCACTTT
CDR3aa: CASSMTGINSPLHF

abundance: -
v_gene: TRBV6-1
d_gene: -
j_gene: TRBJ1-2
CDR3nt: TGTGCCAGCAGTGAAGCGCTAGGGGCCCGGAATGGCTACACCTTC
CDR3aa: CASSEALGARNGYTF

abundance: -
v_gene: TRBV5-1
d_gene: TRBD1
j_gene: TRBJ1-4
CDR3nt: TGCGCCAGCAGCCGACAGGGAGTAACTAATGAAAAACTGTTTTTT
CDR3aa: CASSRQGVTNEKLFF

abundance: -
v_gene: TRBV7-6
d_gene: -
j_gene: TRBJ2-3
CDR3nt: TGTGCCAGCAGCTTTTCGGGCGGACAAGGGTATGATACGCAGTATTTT
CDR3aa: CASSFSGGQGYDTQYF

abundance: -
v_gene: TRBV5-8
d_gene: -
j_gene: TRBJ2-3
CDR3nt: TGTGCCAGCAGCTCCGGGGTTATCACAGATACGCAGTATTTT
CDR3aa: CASSSGVITDTQYF

abundance: -
v_gene: TRBV3-1/TRBV3-2
d_gene: -
j_gene: TRBJ1-1
CDR3nt: TGTGCCAGCAGCCCAAACCTAGACAGGGAAGCTTTCTTT
CDR3aa: CASSPNLDREAFF

abundance: -
v_gene: TRBV7-5
d_gene: -
j_gene: TRBJ2-3
CDR3nt: TGTGTCAGAAGCCCGCCATTTTTAGAAGAGCAGTATTTT
CDR3aa: CVRSPPFLEEQYF

abundance: -
v_gene: TRBV15
d_gene: -
j_gene: TRBJ2-5
CDR3nt: TGTGCCACCAGCAGAGATCGGGAGACCCAGTACTTC
CDR3aa: CATSRDRETQYF

abundance: -
v_gene: TRBV10-3
d_gene: TRBD2
j_gene: TRBJ2-3
CDR3nt: TGTGCCATCAGTCAAACTAGCGGGACCGGGACAGATACGCAGTATTTT
CDR3aa: CAISQTSGTGTDTQYF